Sequencing of this T cell receptor (beta chain) was carried out in a study of T-cell reconstitution after alpha-beta-depleted transplantation in children (dated by TCRdb to the mid-2010s). Regarding the study in general: Using TCR repertoire profiling, the study quantitatively followed how T-cell immune reconstitution unfolded in children after TCRalphabeta/CD19-depleted allogeneic hematopoietic cell transplantation.

The germline V gene encodes CDR1 MNHEY and CDR2 SVGEGT. The V end loses 7 bases and the J end loses 2 bases, and a stretch of 9 bases separates them. Including the terminal cysteine and phenylalanine, the CDR3 comprises 12 residues. Only CDR3 DNA is held: 36 bases, read in frame from base 1. Concerning this clonotype: The antigen this receptor binds is unknown. No base quality information exists; no much larger clone differs at one position.

Libraries were prepared through PCR. Instrument used: Illumina HiSeq 2500. To normalize quantification of the TCRbeta repertoire, the TCR libraries were built with molecular barcoding that relied on unique molecular identifiers. TCRdb took the public reads, trimmed them with fastp at Q25, ran MiXCR for clone calling and kept in-frame beta chains. One record per CDR3 amino acid sequence lists the most common genes and DNA. The table for this sample lists some 490,000 distinct CDR3 sequences; under 15% of them were counted only once. The ten top clones hold more than 5.5% of the sample. The sample was PBMCs from the stem cell graft donor, taken from the stem cell graft. The sequence was obtained from a human donor who donated a stem cell graft to a child with combined immunodeficiency. This chain is built from TRBV6-2 or TRBV6-3 and TRBJ2-7; a weak D assignment points to TRBD1 (5 bases agree). CDR3 reads: CASMHRTYEQYF. In nucleotides, the sequence is TGTGCCAGCATGCACAGGACCTACGAGCAGTACTTC.